This T cell receptor beta chain was captured by sequencing in a study of identifying expanded T cells in peripheral blood. Findings and limits, study-wide: Technical replicates showed around 1.1 changed clones; approximately 2 weeks about 16; four weeks 19. Variance in clone template counts between approximately 2-week samples significantly increased with total template count across all healthy donors.

This clone was seen just once. Its antigen is unidentified. CDR3 length: 14 residues. Healthy donors had no documented immune events, such as infections, while sampled. Libraries were prepared by immunoSEQ multiplex PCR; TCRdb keeps only in-frame clonotypes and omits some of them. The table records about 90,000 clones, roughly 88% of them present only once. The chain couples TRBV12-1 to TRBJ1-5; the DNA was not compared with TRBD1, the D call given in the table. TRBV12-1 is described as a pseudogene. Sequencing was done on a sample of blood. This clonotype was sampled from a person between 18 and 75 years old in good health. DNA of the CDR3: TGTGCCACACTAACAGGGGAGAGCAATCAGCCCCAGCATTTT. Encoded protein: CATLTGESNQPQHF.